This TCR beta chain came from a study of neurological immune-mediated disorders. The study, taken as a whole, reports: The study found the most TCR clonal expansion in HTLV-1-associated myelopathy and the least in multiple sclerosis, below healthy controls.

The time point was: longitudinal time-point 2. Preparation of the unsorted libraries drew on 2 million PBMCs stored at -80 C. The V gene lost 4 bases and the J gene lost 2 bases, with 7 bases spanning the gap. The germline gives CDR1 SGHRS, CDR2 YFSETQ. The CDR3 spans 13 residues. This clonotype was observed many times. Its antigen is unknown. Synthesis of cDNA used 5'RACE (with 10-nucleotide random UMIs). TCRdb re-called the 5' RACE reads through MiXCR, storing one row per CDR3 protein. This sample has around 90,000 distinct CDR3 sequences, with over 10% found just once. Sequencing was done on a sample of PBMCs. The V gene is TRBV5-1, the J gene TRBJ1-5, with D hard to call. This clonotype originated in a female donor with HTLV-1-associated myelopathy (HAM/TSP). CDR3 sequence: CASSMDGNQPQHF. In DNA, the CDR3 is TGCGCCAGCAGCATGGACGGCAATCAGCCCCAGCATTTT.